This TCR beta chain emerged from a study of blood T cell repertoires in COVID-19 (dated by TCRdb to 2019 to 2021). In the study overall: Samples covering the acute and convalescent phases of COVID-19 were provided by collaborators in the United States, Italy and Spain. The prospective study material was composed of cDNA or gDNA derived from T cells, B-cell-depleted T cells, or PBMCs. Subjects who had been exposed to COVID-19, were actively infected with it, or had recovered from it provided the deeply sampled blood TCRbeta repertoires that made up the dataset. The repertoires were made available in a free public database intended to serve as a resource for research on the immune response to SARS-CoV-2. Samples were obtained from the ongoing ImmuneRACE study (first 160 participants) and from 1,254 subjects provided by 6 global collaborators. Sample metadata almost always included a de-identified subject ID, COVID-19 status, age in years and sex. Where available, HLA class I and class II types were taken from metadata supplied by the sample provider and were not determined by assay-based typing.

This clone was counted only a few times. Its antigen target is currently unknown. No base-level quality is on record; no much larger clone is a single base apart. General findings and caveats noted by the study authors: The quantity of clinical and demographic metadata differed by source and by participant and was supplied without curation.

TCRbeta CDR3 regions were amplified from genomic DNA by means of the immunoSEQ Assay, a bias-controlled multiplex PCR. The study's processing was this. Nucleated cell counts per sample were estimated from amplification of reference gene primers within the assay. Sequence reads were collapsed and filtered to measure the absolute abundance of every unique TCRbeta CDR3 rearrangement. For each sample, productive Simpson clonality was calculated as the square root of Simpson's diversity index over productive rearrangements. TCRdb mirrors the immuneACCESS table, restricted to in-frame sequences. Some clones are absent from its copies; in checked studies, under half trace to an unresolved V gene, and the reason for the others is unknown. D and trimming come from the DNA, and the V and J calls and clone size come from that table. For this sample the table gives under 200,000 clones, of which roughly 84% were detected only once. Roughly 5% of the sample is taken by the ten largest.

One collaborating source in Seattle enrolled patients while the patients were actively infected and followed the patients over time throughout the course of disease. The collaborating institutions used their own protocols to collect whole blood in K2EDTA tubes. Collaborator samples were shipped for TCRbeta analysis as frozen whole blood, isolated PBMCs, or DNA extracted from either sample type. The sequence was obtained from a woman between 50 and 59 years old with COVID-19, enrolled during active disease. Sequencing was performed on peripheral blood.

The bases read TGTGCCAGTAGTAGGGGGGGGTCGGCCTACGAGCAGTACTTC. This encodes CASSRGGSAYEQYF. The chain is assembled from TRBV19 and TRBJ2-7, with 7 middle bases fitting TRBD2. Its CDR3 holds 14 amino acids, cysteine through phenylalanine. Only the CDR3 portion is preserved as DNA: 42 bases, with reading frame beginning at the first base. Germline trimming: 4 bases from V, 2 bases from J; junction bases outside gene matches: 5. CDR1 and CDR2 (LNHDA, SQIVND) derive from the germline V gene (reference sequence).